These 8 T cell receptor beta chains share one sample of origin, sequenced in a study of T cells in Graves' hyperthyroidism and ophthalmopathy. The CDR3 regions of TCR beta were amplified from RNA transcripts. The HTBI primer set was used in a first-round RT-PCR of the TCR CDR3. TCRdb fed the multiplex PCR reads into MiXCR, producing one record per CDR3 protein. Of hundreds of thousands of distinct CDR3 sequences in the sample, under 15% were seen once. The specimen was blood. Receptor source: a woman aged 40 to 50 with Graves' ophthalmopathy.

This clonotype was counted at least ten times. The V call is TRBV6-1, the J call TRBJ2-7; 8 bases fit TRBD1. Germline loops: CDR1 MNHNS, CDR2 SASEGT. The CDR3 is 14 amino acids. Trimming removed 7 bases from V and 1 base from J; junction bases left unmatched: 6. Here the CDR3 reads CASNQQGGSYEQYF. CDR3 nucleotide sequence: TGTGCCAGCAATCAACAGGGGGGATCCTACGAGCAGTACTTC.

This clonotype was detected ten times or more. The chain uses TRBV12-3 or TRBV12-4 and TRBJ2-2; D is uncertain. The germline V and J ends were trimmed by 4 bases and 3 bases, with 3 bases remaining between them. This CDR3 region has 12 residues. CDR3 bases: TGTGCCAGCAGTTCCGACACCGGGGAGCTGTTTTTT. It codes for CASSSDTGELFF.

This clonotype has ten or more counts. V is TRBV20-1 and J is TRBJ2-5; 10 positions match TRBD2. Germline V CDR1 and CDR2: DFQATT, SNEGSKA (reference sequence). The CDR3 has 15 amino acids. J gave up 2 bases and V 2 bases, and 5 bases lay outside the gene matches. CDR3 amino acids: CSARSPAGGQETQYF. In nucleotides, the CDR3 is TGCAGTGCTAGAAGTCCAGCGGGAGGGCAAGAGACCCAGTACTTC.

This clonotype was counted between two and nine times. The gene calls are TRBV7-8 and TRBJ1-2; 11 bases map to TRBD1. V shed 5 bases and J 7 bases; nucleotides not matched to a gene: 12. The CDR3 has 16 amino acids. The germline gives CDR1 SGHVS, CDR2 FQNEAQ. Written as DNA, the CDR3 is TGTGCCAGCAGCCAGGGGGGGAGGACAGGGGGCGGTGGCTACACCTTC. Its translation is CASSQGGRTGGGGYTF.

The CDR3 nucleotides are TGTGCCAGCAGTTTTGGTGGGGCGGAGACCCAGTACTTC. This gives the protein CASSFGGAETQYF. The gene calls are TRBV28 and TRBJ2-5; D is possibly TRBD1 (5 bases). The CDR3 runs 13 residues. V shed 3 bases and J shed 5 bases, with 10 bases lying between them. CDR1 is MDHEN, CDR2 SYDVKM, per germline.

This clonotype was observed at least ten times. CDR3 region: CASSEGGDRGYEQYF. CDR3 bases: TGTGCCAGCAGTGAAGGGGGGGACAGGGGGTACGAGCAGTACTTC. The chain has TRBV6-1 and TRBJ2-7; 11 bases match TRBD1. The CDR3 contains 15 residues. V lost 1 base to trimming and J lost 4 bases; unmatched junction nucleotides: 3. Germline V gene lookup returns CDR1 MNHNS and CDR2 SASEGT.

The sample holds many counts of this clonotype. This rearrangement joins TRBV29-1 to TRBJ2-5; 7 positions agree with TRBD2. This CDR3 contains 14 residues. Germline V gives CDR1 SQVTM, CDR2 ANQGSEA. V lost 4 bases, J lost 4 bases, and 9 bases stayed unmatched. The CDR3 DNA sequence: TGCAGCGTTGGGGGTAGCGGGTTAGGAGAGACCCAGTACTTC. Translation gives CSVGGSGLGETQYF. The whole variable domain, remainder taken from reference TRBV29-1 and TRBJ2-5, is SAVISQKPSRDICQRGTSLTIQCQVDSQVTMMFWYRQQPGQSLTLIATANQGSEATYESGFVIDKFPISRPNLTFSTLTVSNMSPEDSSIYLCSVGGSGLGETQYFGPGTRLLVL.

V is TRBV4-2 and J is TRBJ1-2, with D uncertain. The ends were cut back, 0 bases at V and 4 bases at J, with 15 bases in the middle. This CDR3 contains 16 residues. Germline V CDR1 and CDR2: LGHNA, YNFKEQ. The CDR3 spells CASSQDNQAIRYGYTF. DNA of the CDR3: TGTGCCAGCAGCCAAGACAACCAGGCGATACGCTATGGCTACACCTTC.